These 30 T cell receptor beta chains came from one sample sequenced in a study of graft-versus-host responses after intestinal transplantation. Only in-frame clones appear in the TCRdb table, and some are missing; sequencing was by immunoSEQ multiplex PCR. The sample holds 20,000 to 30,000 clones; over 90% are singletons and the top ten take 1.5% to 2.5%. The material sequenced was PBMCs, taken around 40 days after intestinal transplant. Receptor source: a human patient who received an intestinal transplant, so some T cells may come from the graft donor.

The chain uses TRBV6-5 and TRBJ2-7; 8 positions match TRBD1. Germline V gene lookup returns CDR1 MNHEY and CDR2 SVGAGI. The CDR3 has 14 amino acids. J lost 0 bases, V lost 4 bases, and 2 bases had no gene match. The CDR3 DNA reads TGTGCCAGCAGTTCGGGACAGGCCTCCTACGAGCAGTACTTC. Its translation: CASSSGQASYEQYF.

V gene TRBV7-8 combines with J gene TRBJ2-7; D gene unclear. This CDR3 is built from 13 residues. The germline CDR1 and CDR2 sequences are SGHVS and FQNEAQ. V was clipped by 6 bases and J by 3 bases, with 12 bases between them. CDR3 coding DNA: TGTGCCAGCAGTACCCCATCCCTCTACGAGCAGTACTTC. Encoded protein: CASSTPSLYEQYF. Looking up the rest from reference TRBV7-8 and TRBJ2-7 gives the full variable domain: GAGVSQSPRYKVAKRGQDVALRCDPISGHVSLFWYQQALGQGPEFLTYFQNEAQLDKSGLPSDRFFAERPEGSVSTLKIQRTQQEDSAVYLCASSTPSLYEQYFGPGTRLTVT.

This sequence joins TRBV6-5 and TRBJ2-1, with D uncertain. The CDR3 is 12 residues long. In germline, CDR1 is MNHEY, CDR2 SVGAGI. The V end lost 6 bases, the J end lost 10 bases, and 13 bases lay between the germline ends. The CDR3 protein is CASSLPGWEQFF. The CDR3 DNA follows: TGTGCCAGCAGCCTACCCGGTTGGGAGCAGTTCTTC.

The CDR3 spells CASSPWDRGPYEQYF. The CDR3 coding sequence is TGTGCCAGTAGTCCTTGGGACAGGGGCCCCTACGAGCAGTACTTC. The chain is built from TRBV19 and TRBJ2-7; the match to TRBD1 covers 10 bases. This CDR3 region has 15 residues. The V gene's germline CDR1 is LNHDA and CDR2 SQIVND (reference sequence). Trimming removed 5 bases from V and 2 bases from J; junction bases left unmatched: 6.

The J gene is TRBJ2-7, the V gene TRBV7-2, with D tentatively TRBD1 or TRBD2 (6 bases each). CDR1 is SGHTA, CDR2 FQGNSA, per germline. CDR3 length equals 14 residues. Trimming pared 1 base from V and 4 bases from J, leaving 11 bases between. CDR3 sequence (DNA): TGTGCCAGCAGCTTAGACAGGGAGGCGTACGAGCAGTACTTC. Translating it yields CASSLDREAYEQYF.

The CDR3 DNA is TGTGCCAGCAGTGACCCGGTGGACAGTTATAGCAATCAGCCCCAGCATTTT. It encodes CASSDPVDSYSNQPQHF. The V and J genes are TRBV6-4 and TRBJ1-5, with a tentative D call TRBD1 (6 bases). Germline lookup yields CDR1 MRHNA and CDR2 SNTAGT. This CDR3 is 17 amino acids long. Trimming removed 2 bases at V and 0 bases at J, with 14 bases between.

The rearrangement joins TRBV10-3 to TRBJ1-5; D gene unclear. Germline-derived CDR1 and CDR2 are ENHRY and SYGVKD. V lost 0 bases and J 2 bases, leaving 11 bases between the germline ends. The CDR3 runs 16 residues. The CDR3: CAISESHNTGNQPQHF. CDR3 bases: TGTGCCATCAGTGAGTCCCATAACACGGGCAATCAGCCCCAGCATTTT.

This clone was recorded only once. The genes are TRBV28 and TRBJ1-6, with TRBD1 as a possible D gene (5 bases). Per germline, CDR1 MDHEN and CDR2 SYDVKM. This CDR3 has 14 amino acids. V dropped 2 bases and J dropped 9 bases, with 11 bases sitting between them. The CDR3 here is CASSLGAGSSPLHF. Written as DNA, the CDR3 is TGTGCCAGCAGTTTAGGGGCAGGGAGTTCACCCCTCCACTTT.

The CDR3 reads CSERSLDSGANVLTF. CDR3 in DNA: TGCAGCGAAAGGTCCCTGGACTCTGGGGCCAACGTCCTGACTTTC. The chain couples TRBV29-1 to TRBJ2-6; D remains ambiguous. There are 15 residues in the CDR3. V was shortened by 7 bases and J by 0 bases, with 13 bases between the two germline ends. Germline V gives CDR1 SQVTM, CDR2 ANQGSEA. Together with reference TRBV29-1 and TRBJ2-6, the CDR3 gives the full variable domain: SAVISQKPSRDICQRGTSLTIQCQVDSQVTMMFWYRQQPGQSLTLIATANQGSEATYESGFVIDKFPISRPNLTFSTLTVSNMSPEDSSIYLCSERSLDSGANVLTFGAGSRLTVL.

The gene calls are TRBV6-1 and TRBJ2-7, with TRBD1 as a possible D gene (5 bases). There are 16 residues in the CDR3. Trimming removed 1 base from V and 2 bases from J, with 15 bases in between. Germline V CDR1 and CDR2: MNHNS, SASEGT. CDR3 loop: CASSEDRLRKAYEQYF. The CDR3 nucleotides read TGTGCCAGCAGTGAAGACAGGTTGCGAAAGGCCTACGAGCAGTACTTC.

The V and J genes are TRBV6-4 and TRBJ2-3; 10 nucleotides align to TRBD1. Germline trimming cut 4 bases from V and 1 base from J; bases unmatched to any gene: 2. CDR1 is MRHNA and CDR2 is SNTAGT in the germline V gene. The CDR3 spans 15 residues. CDR3: CASSVGTGGTDTQYF. The CDR3 DNA reads TGTGCCAGCAGTGTCGGGACAGGGGGCACAGATACGCAGTATTTT.

The rearrangement joins TRBV5-4 to TRBJ2-3; a weak D match, TRBD1 (5 bases). The CDR3 extends over 15 amino acids. Deletions cut 3 bases from V and 0 bases from J, with 11 bases between. In germline, CDR1 is SGHNT, CDR2 YYREEE (reference sequence). DNA for the CDR3: TGTGCCAGCAGCTCCGGTAGGGGAAGCACAGATACGCAGTATTTT. It specifies CASSSGRGSTDTQYF.

The J gene is TRBJ2-1, the V gene TRBV28, with D unclear. The CDR3 runs to 16 residues. Germline loops: CDR1 MDHEN, CDR2 SYDVKM. Trimming cost V 2 bases and J 0 bases, with 11 bases left between them. CDR3 nucleotide sequence: TGTGCCAGCAGTTTAATTGAGCGAAGCTCCTACAATGAGCAGTTCTTC. Translating gives CASSLIERSSYNEQFF.

The V and J genes are TRBV27 and TRBJ2-7; D could derive from TRBD1 or TRBD2 (5 bases each). Between the trimmed V and J ends, which lost 5 bases and 0 bases, there was a span of 17 bases. Germline V lookup: CDR1 MNHEY, CDR2 SMNVEV (reference sequence). The CDR3 is made up of 16 amino acids. CDR3 DNA sequence: TGTGCCAGCAGTCCCACGCCGGGACCACTCTCCTACGAGCAGTACTTC. It encodes CASSPTPGPLSYEQYF.

This chain links TRBV4-1 with TRBJ2-1, with 10 bases fitting TRBD2. This CDR3 is built from 19 residues. After removal of 4 bases from V and 7 bases from J, the junction contained 19 bases not matched to a gene. Per germline, CDR1 MGHRA and CDR2 YSYEKL. This CDR3 reads CASSLPPSGRAVWRNEQFF. CDR3 nucleotides: TGCGCCAGCAGCCTACCACCGAGCGGGAGGGCCGTTTGGAGGAATGAGCAGTTCTTC.

V gene TRBV19 combines with J gene TRBJ1-1; D is unresolved. The CDR3 has 17 residues. Germline CDR1 reads LNHDA; CDR2 reads SQIVND (reference sequence). The V and J ends lost 2 bases and 0 bases respectively, with 16 bases between them. The CDR3 nucleotides read TGTGCCAGTAGTATACGGCAGAACTATTATATGAACACTGAAGCTTTCTTT. Residues: CASSIRQNYYMNTEAFF.

This chain uses TRBV7-6 with TRBJ1-1; maybe TRBD1 (5 bases). CDR3 length: 16 amino acids. CDR1 SGHVS and CDR2 FNYEAQ come from the germline V gene. Between the trimmed V and J ends, which lost 0 bases and 0 bases, there was a span of 11 bases. CDR3 DNA: TGTGCCAGCAGCTTAGCCTGGGGGACCCTGAACACTGAAGCTTTCTTT. This codes for CASSLAWGTLNTEAFF.

This rearrangement joins TRBV4-1 to TRBJ2-1, with 10 bases aligning to TRBD1. The CDR3 is 15 residues long. Germline V CDR1 and CDR2: MGHRA, YSYEKL. The J segment lost 6 bases and the V segment lost 3 bases, leaving 5 bases of the junction unmatched. CDR3 bases: TGCGCCAGCAGCCAGGGACAGGGGATACGCAATGAGCAGTTCTTC. This encodes CASSQGQGIRNEQFF.

The chain uses TRBV12-5 and TRBJ2-3; the match to TRBD2 covers 8 bases. CDR3 length equals 14 residues. V shed 9 bases and J 5 bases; nucleotides not matched to a gene: 10. CDR1 is LGHNT and CDR2 is FRNRAP in the germline V gene. The CDR3 DNA reads TGTGCTAGCGACGCGGGAGGCCCTCGAGATACGCAGTATTTT. This translates into CASDAGGPRDTQYF.

The chain links TRBV2 to TRBJ2-4, with D perhaps TRBD1 (6 bases). The CDR3 sequence is 17 residues long. The germline V gene has CDR1 SNHLY and CDR2 FYNNEI. With 1 base removed from V and 1 base from J, the gap between germline ends came to 14 bases. The CDR3 DNA reads TGTGCCAGCAGTGAAGAACAGGGCTATTGGGCCAAAAACATTCAGTACTTC. This sequence encodes CASSEEQGYWAKNIQYF.

J is TRBJ2-6 and V is TRBV29-1; D may match TRBD1 or TRBD2 (5 bases each). With 6 bases removed from V and 0 bases from J, the gap between germline ends came to 9 bases. Germline CDR1 and CDR2: SQVTM and ANQGSEA. CDR3 size: 14 residues. Here the CDR3 reads CSVRGDSGANVLTF. The CDR3 region has the DNA TGCAGCGTCCGGGGCGACTCTGGGGCCAACGTCCTGACTTTC.

The chain uses TRBV29-1 and TRBJ2-3; D possibly corresponds to TRBD2 (6 bases). The germline gives CDR1 SQVTM, CDR2 ANQGSEA. Trimming removed 5 bases at V and 2 bases at J, with 14 bases between. The length of the CDR3 is 14 residues. CDR3 region: CSVKPGLHTDTQYF. The CDR3 bases are TGCAGCGTTAAACCGGGACTCCACACAGATACGCAGTATTTT.

This clone came up once. The chain carries TRBV7-9 and TRBJ2-3; D gene unclear. Germline CDR1 reads SEHNR; CDR2 reads FQNEAQ (reference sequence). The CDR3 has 8 amino acids. Trimming pared 11 bases from V and 6 bases from J, leaving 3 bases between. The chain's CDR3 is CALDTQYF. CDR3 in DNA: TGTGCCCTGGATACGCAGTATTTT.

The V gene is TRBV27, the J gene TRBJ2-1, with 9 positions matching TRBD1. CDR1 is MNHEY, CDR2 SMNVEV, per germline (reference sequence). The CDR3 is made up of 16 amino acids. The ends lost 8 bases at V and 8 bases at J; junction bases unmatched: 16. The CDR3 spells CASGLRNRGQGYEQFF. CDR3 DNA: TGTGCCAGCGGTCTTCGTAATAGGGGACAGGGTTATGAGCAGTTCTTC.

The V and J genes are TRBV4-3 and TRBJ2-4; 12 bases agree with TRBD2. V trimming: 5 bases; J trimming: 9 bases; junction bases outside the gene matches: 8. This CDR3 is built from 15 residues. The germline CDR1 and CDR2 sequences are LGHNA and YSLEER. CDR3 region: CASSYGLAGIGIQYF. The CDR3 region has the DNA TGCGCCAGCAGCTACGGACTAGCGGGAATTGGCATTCAGTACTTC.

The J gene is TRBJ2-1, the V gene TRBV4-2; D may match TRBD1 or TRBD2 (6 bases each). V lost 0 bases, J lost 7 bases, and 13 bases lay in between. CDR1 is LGHNA and CDR2 is YNFKEQ in the germline V gene. This CDR3 is 15 amino acids long. CDR3 region: CASSQDRGTGNEQFF. The CDR3 coding sequence is TGTGCCAGCAGCCAAGATAGGGGGACTGGTAATGAGCAGTTCTTC.

This clone was seen a single time. The chain couples TRBV10-1 to TRBJ1-5; D gene ambiguous. Trimming cost V 5 bases and J 6 bases, with 11 bases left between them. The CDR3 runs 13 residues. In germline, CDR1 is WNHNN, CDR2 SYGVQD (reference sequence). CDR3 loop: CASSSGLGQPQHF. DNA of the CDR3: TGCGCCAGCAGTTCGGGGTTAGGTCAGCCCCAGCATTTT.

V gene TRBV7-9 combines with J gene TRBJ1-2; possibly TRBD1 for D (5 bases). CDR1 and CDR2 (germline): SEHNR, FQNEAQ (reference sequence). V lost 6 bases, J lost 8 bases, and 19 bases lay in between. The CDR3 has 14 residues. Written as DNA, the CDR3 is TGTGCCAGCAGTTCAAGGCGGGCGGGGCAGGGCTACACCTTC. Residues: CASSSRRAGQGYTF.

The chain links TRBV9 to TRBJ1-2, with 8 bases lining up with TRBD1. Germline V lookup: CDR1 SGDLS, CDR2 YYNGEE. V trimming: 3 bases; J trimming: 4 bases; junction bases outside the gene matches: 5. The CDR3 spans 14 residues. The CDR3 loop reads CASSGGQASYGYTF. DNA for the CDR3: TGTGCCAGCAGCGGGGGACAGGCCAGCTATGGCTACACCTTC.

The chain combines TRBV5-1 with TRBJ2-6; D not certain. This CDR3 is built from 14 residues. The V and J ends lost 0 bases and 6 bases respectively, with 7 bases between them. Germline CDR1 is SGHRS and CDR2 is YFSETQ. As DNA, the CDR3 is TGCGCCAGCAGCTTGGGGCGTGTGGCCAACGTCCTGACTTTC. Its protein product is CASSLGRVANVLTF.